This T cell receptor (beta chain) was observed in a study of human T cells and chemical hapten exposure. Time point noted: patch test 1, 2 weeks after DPC sensitization. Treatment denoted: therapeutic diphenylcyclopropenone sensitization with weekly scalp DPC. It was the library that attached unique molecular identifiers to individual cDNA molecules. TCRdb reprocessed the RACE reads via MiXCR and lists one record per CDR3 protein. The table includes 380,000 or so distinct CDR3 sequences, roughly 5% detected once. This clonotype was observed many times. Germline values: CDR1 KGHSH, CDR2 LQKENI. Trimming left V 3 bases short and J 6 bases short, with 12 bases between. The CDR3 contains 14 residues.

The TCR comes from a woman between 45 and 65 years old with alopecia areata. Some clones in this sample may be carry-over from other donors' samples. The V gene is TRBV18, the J gene TRBJ2-1, with a tentative D call TRBD1 (6 bases). Sequenced here: whole blood, sampled in connection with sensitization to the hapten diphenylcyclopropenone (DPC). CDR3 nucleotides: TGTGCCAGCTCACCGCCCAACAGGGTCAATGAGCAGTTCTTC. Encoded protein: CASSPPNRVNEQFF.